A selection of T cell receptor beta chains follows, all from one sample in a study of blood T cell repertoires in COVID-19. The data were produced by immunoSEQ multiplex PCR, yet TCRdb's version contains in-frame clones alone and is incomplete. This sample has some 140,000 clones, with approximately 85% found just once. Source material: peripheral blood. All receptors come from a man in his 60s with COVID-19, enrolled during active disease. Both conserved end residues are part of each CDR3. D genes are given only for firm matches. The size of a clone is reported for some rows only, either as once, few or many, or as a class for expanded clones.

j_call clone_size v_call d_call cdr3_nt cdr3_aa
TRBJ1-1 . TRBV19 . TGTGCCAGTAGGGATACAGGGAACACTGAAGCTTTCTTT CASRDTGNTEAFF
TRBJ2-1 . TRBV6-2/TRBV6-3 TRBD2 TGTGCCAGCAGTTCTCTTCGGACTAGCCGAACCCAGCGTTACAATGAGCAGTTCTTC CASSSLRTSRTQRYNEQFF
TRBJ2-2 . TRBV28 TRBD2 TGTGCCAGCAGTTTGCTACGAGCGGGAGGGAGGGACGGGGAGCTGTTTTTT CASSLLRAGGRDGELFF
TRBJ1-5 . TRBV27 . TGTGCCAGCACCAGCAGGGAAGGCAATCAGCCCCAGCATTTT CASTSREGNQPQHF
TRBJ1-1 . TRBV30 TRBD1 TGTGCCTACCTGAGAAGGGGGCTTGGGGAAGCTTTCTTT CAYLRRGLGEAFF
TRBJ2-2 . TRBV5-5 . TGTGCCAGCAGCCCGAGGACCGGGGAGCTGTTTTTT CASSPRTGELFF
TRBJ1-3 once TRBV7-9 TRBD1 TGTGCCAGCAGCACGCAGGGGGCTCACACCATATATTTT CASSTQGAHTIYF
TRBJ1-6 . TRBV7-8 . TGTGCCAGCAGCTTATCTGAACAGGCCAATTCACCCCTCCACTTT CASSLSEQANSPLHF
TRBJ2-1 few TRBV12-3/TRBV12-4 TRBD1 TGTGCCAGCAGGAACAGGGGAAGCAATGAGCAGTTCTTC CASRNRGSNEQFF
TRBJ1-5 . TRBV6-2/TRBV6-3 . TGTGCCAGCACCCCGTACGGTGGGGCGTTTGATCAGCCCCAGCATTTT CASTPYGGAFDQPQHF
TRBJ1-3 . TRBV19 . TGTGCCAGTAGTACTCAATCTAACCTCGGAAACACCATATATTTT CASSTQSNLGNTIYF
TRBJ2-1 once TRBV2 . TGTGCCAGCAGAGGTAACAGCCGTGGTGAGCAGTTCTTC CASRGNSRGEQFF
TRBJ2-7 . TRBV5-1 . TGCGCCAGCAGCTTGTGGAGCTCCTACGAGCAGTACTTC CASSLWSSYEQYF
TRBJ2-7 . TRBV7-2 TRBD2 TGTGCCAGCAGCTTACAAGCGGGAGAAGTCTACGAGCAGTACTTC CASSLQAGEVYEQYF
TRBJ1-1 . TRBV4-1 . TGCGCCAGCAGCCAAGTTCGCGGGGGGCCCACTGAAGCTTTCTTT CASSQVRGGPTEAFF
TRBJ2-7 . TRBV5-6 . TGTGCCAGCAGCTTCGGACAGTTCCCCTACGAGCAGTACTTC CASSFGQFPYEQYF
TRBJ2-1 . TRBV5-5 TRBD2 TGTGCCAGCAGCTTGACCGTGGTTGGGGGGGTTCAGTTCTTC CASSLTVVGGVQFF
TRBJ1-1 . TRBV6-5 . TGTGCCAGCAGGCGGAGTAACACTGAAGCTTTCTTT CASRRSNTEAFF
TRBJ2-1 . TRBV5-1 TRBD2 TGCGCCAGCAGCCCGAGTCTCCCGGGGGGGCCACGTGAGCAGTTCTTC CASSPSLPGGPREQFF
TRBJ2-7 . TRBV6-5 TRBD1 TGTGCCAGCTTTCTTCCCGGGACAGCTTCCCACGAGCAGTACTTC CASFLPGTASHEQYF
TRBJ1-6 few TRBV4-3 TRBD1 TGCGCCAGCAGCCGGGACAGCAATTCACCCCTCCACTTT CASSRDSNSPLHF
TRBJ1-1 . TRBV18 TRBD1 TGTGCCAGCTCACCACCTATAGGAGAGGGGGCGGCTGAAGCTTTCTTT CASSPPIGEGAAEAFF
TRBJ2-7 . TRBV18 . TGTGCCAGCTCAAGTATGGACACCTACGAGCAGTACTTC CASSSMDTYEQYF
TRBJ2-2 . TRBV2 . TGTGCCAGCAGTCGACAGTCGAACACCGGGGAGCTGTTTTTT CASSRQSNTGELFF
TRBJ2-1 . TRBV6-2/TRBV6-3 . TGTGCCAGCAGTTACTCGAATCCAGGGCCGGTTGAGCAGTTCTTC CASSYSNPGPVEQFF
TRBJ1-2 . TRBV28 TRBD1 TGTGCCAGCAGTTTAGGACAGGGCGGCTATGGCTACACCTTC CASSLGQGGYGYTF
TRBJ1-4 . TRBV14 TRBD1 TGTGCCAGCAGCCCACCCGGGACAGGGATCAGGGAAAAACTGTTTTTT CASSPPGTGIREKLFF
TRBJ1-1 . TRBV11-3 TRBD1 TGTGCCAGCAGCACCCGACAGGGCCCCACTGAAGCTTTCTTT CASSTRQGPTEAFF
TRBJ2-1 . TRBV4-2 TRBD2 TGTGCCAGCAGCCAGATCGGACTAGCCGATGAGCAGTTCTTC CASSQIGLADEQFF
TRBJ1-1 . TRBV5-1 TRBD1 TGCGCCAGCAGCCGGGACAGTGACGTTTTGAACACTGAAGCTTTCTTT CASSRDSDVLNTEAFF
TRBJ1-5 . TRBV11-2 TRBD1 TGTGCCAGTACAGGGGGCGCGGGCCAGCCCCAGCATTTT CASTGGAGQPQHF
TRBJ2-1 . TRBV9 TRBD2 TGTGCCAGCAGCGTAAATATACTAGCGGTTAACAATGAGCAGTTCTTC CASSVNILAVNNEQFF
TRBJ1-5 . TRBV28 . TGTGCCAGCGTCCCATCCGGGAACAATCAGCCCCAGCATTTT CASVPSGNNQPQHF
TRBJ1-2 . TRBV9 TRBD1 TGTGCCAGCAGCTCCCGTTCGGGACAGAACTATGGCTACACCTTC CASSSRSGQNYGYTF
TRBJ1-2 . TRBV10-2 . TGCGCCAGCAGTGAGTCAACGTCGCCTATAAACTATGGCTACACCTTC CASSESTSPINYGYTF
TRBJ1-2 . TRBV30 . TGTGCCTGGAGGGATCAAGGACAGTGGGCCTATGGCTACACCTTC CAWRDQGQWAYGYTF
TRBJ1-5 . TRBV19 TRBD1 TGTGCCTGCCGGGACAGGGGTGACAATCAGCCCCAGCATTTT CACRDRGDNQPQHF
TRBJ2-2 . TRBV4-3 . TGCGCCAGCAGCCGCGGGACTTTGAACACCGGGGAGCTGTTTTTT CASSRGTLNTGELFF
TRBJ2-7 . TRBV2 TRBD2 TGTGCCAGCAGTGGGTCACGACTAGCGGGAGTTGGGCAGTACTTC CASSGSRLAGVGQYF
TRBJ1-1 . TRBV6-5 . TGTGCCAGCAGTCAATCAGGGGTAAGGACTGAAGCTTTCTTT CASSQSGVRTEAFF
TRBJ1-2 once TRBV4-3 TRBD1 TGCGCCAGCAGCCTCAGCCGGGACAGAGGGGGCTACACCTTC CASSLSRDRGGYTF
TRBJ1-2 . TRBV21-1 . TGTGCCAGCAGCAAGCGCCAGGGGAGGGTACATGGCTACACCTTC CASSKRQGRVHGYTF
TRBJ1-1 . TRBV6-4 TRBD1 TGTGCCAGCAAAAAGGACAGGGAGAACACTGAAGCTTTCTTT CASKKDRENTEAFF
TRBJ1-2 . TRBV7-3 . TGTGCCAGCAGCGCCAACGGAGGTGGCTACACCTTC CASSANGGGYTF
TRBJ2-1 . TRBV7-8 . TGTGCCAGCAGCCAACAGGACTACCAGTTCTTC CASSQQDYQFF
TRBJ1-6 . TRBV7-2 . TGTGCCAGCAGCTCGTCCGAAACAGGGCCCCTCCACTTT CASSSSETGPLHF